This T cell receptor beta chain emerged from a study of molecular identifiers for immune sequencing clone quantification. Germline trimming cut 2 bases from V and 3 bases from J; bases unmatched to any gene: 12. CDR1 and CDR2 (germline): SGHVS, FNYEAQ. This CDR3 comprises 18 residues. Isolation of naive CD8 T cells was achieved by sorting on a CD8+CD4-CCR7+CD45RA+ phenotype. TCRdb itself ran the PCR reads through MiXCR, one entry per CDR3 protein. Of hundreds of thousands of distinct CDR3 sequences in the sample, over 25% were seen once. This clonotype has more than one count but fewer than ten. The antigen is undetermined. General study findings and limits: In a background of about 1 million naive cells, spiked Jurkat TCR RNA from one cell was reportedly detectable.

V gene TRBV7-6 combines with J gene TRBJ2-3, with 9 positions matching TRBD2. This receptor was taken from a human donor in good health. Some libraries in this study had Jurkat cell RNA spiked in. Source material: naive CD8+ T cells from blood, with Jurkat cell RNA spiked in. Subset meaning: FACS-sorted CD8+CD4-CCR7+CD45RA+ naive T cells. CDR3 amino acids: CASSLSPALAGGTDTQYF. The CDR3 coding sequence is TGTGCCAGCAGCTTATCCCCGGCACTAGCGGGTGGAACAGATACGCAGTATTTT.